The TCR beta chain described here comes from a study of response to subunit inactivated influenza vaccine. TCRdb analysed the RT-PCR reads with MiXCR anew, one entry per CDR3 protein. This sample yields roughly 700,000 distinct CDR3 sequences, of which around 14% are seen a single time; less than 9% belongs to the top ten. This CDR3 spans 15 amino acids. Germline V gene lookup returns CDR1 LNHNV and CDR2 YYDKDF (reference sequence). V lost 0 bases, J lost 1 base, and 9 bases lay in between. V is TRBV15 and J is TRBJ2-5; possibly TRBD1 for D (6 bases). Sequencing used PBMCs from blood, obtained around 15 days before vaccination. This receptor was obtained from a man in his forties or fifties who received an inactivated influenza vaccine. The CDR3 nucleotides are TGTGCCACCAGCAGAGAGGGCAGGGGCCAAGAGACCCAGTACTTC. Its protein is CATSREGRGQETQYF.